This is a list of T cell receptor beta chains from one sample in a study of tumor-infiltrating lymphocytes in localized non-small cell lung cancer. This table comes from immunoSEQ multiplex PCR, and its TCRdb copy is limited to in-frame clones, with some not included. The sample yields around 16,000 clones, approximately 62% seen once. Sequencing was carried out using lung tumor tissue. All receptors derive from a human donor with non-small cell lung cancer. CDR3s include the opening cysteine and the closing phenylalanine or tryptophan. A D gene is named only where the DNA matches it firmly. Clone size is stated in some rows and not others, as once, few, many or a class when expanded.

D,size,V,J,CDR3,DNA
NA,once,TRBV19,TRBJ2-5,CASSTDYQETQYF,TGTGCCAGTAGTACGGACTACCAAGAGACCCAGTACTTC
NA,NA,TRBV7-9,TRBJ2-7,CASSFGTATYEQYF,TGTGCCAGCAGCTTTGGGACTGCTACCTACGAGCAGTACTTC
NA,NA,TRBV7-3,TRBJ1-1,CASSLESVRLNTEAFF,TGTGCCAGCAGCTTAGAGTCGGTTCGGTTGAACACTGAAGCTTTCTTT
NA,NA,TRBV10-2,TRBJ2-1,CASSIGGHYEQFF,TGCGCCAGCAGCATCGGGGGGCACTATGAGCAGTTCTTC
NA,once,TRBV7-8,TRBJ2-7,CASSWDFTYEQYF,TGTGCCAGCAGCTGGGACTTCACCTACGAGCAGTACTTC
NA,NA,TRBV7-2,TRBJ2-1,CASSLDVGPNEQFF,TGTGCCAGCAGCTTAGATGTCGGACCCAATGAGCAGTTCTTC
TRBD2,NA,TRBV7-9,TRBJ2-7,CASSSPRGTSGPSYEQYF,TGTGCCAGCAGCTCACCACGCGGGACTAGCGGGCCATCCTACGAGCAGTACTTC
NA,NA,TRBV4-2,TRBJ2-1,CASSQDTGMNEQFF,TGTGCCAGCAGCCAAGATACAGGGATGAATGAGCAGTTCTTC
NA,NA,TRBV5-4,TRBJ2-3,CASSPPPRVEADTQYF,TGTGCCAGCAGTCCCCCCCCCAGGGTCGAGGCAGATACGCAGTATTTT
NA,NA,TRBV4-1,TRBJ1-1,CASSESGWVFF,TGCGCCAGCAGCGAATCAGGGTGGGTTTTCTTT
TRBD1,NA,TRBV7-9,TRBJ2-3,CASSPDRGVGTQYF,TGTGCCAGCAGCCCGGACAGGGGAGTGGGCACGCAGTATTTT
NA,NA,TRBV30,TRBJ2-7,CAWSVPRPGRTPFGEQYF,TGTGCCTGGAGTGTCCCCCGACCCGGACGGACGCCGTTTGGCGAGCAGTACTTC
TRBD1,few,TRBV9,TRBJ2-2,CASSLRGTGELFF,TGTGCCAGCAGCCTCAGGGGGACCGGGGAGCTGTTTTTT
NA,once,TRBV4-2,TRBJ2-7,CASSQASEGSYEQYF,TGTGCCAGCAGCCAAGCGTCAGAGGGGAGCTACGAGCAGTACTTC
NA,few,TRBV5-4,TRBJ1-4,CASSLWELDSGKLFF,TGTGCCAGCAGCTTGTGGGAACTCGATTCCGGAAAACTGTTTTTT
NA,once,TRBV18,TRBJ2-3,CASSPGQQSTDTQYF,TGTGCCAGCTCACCCGGACAGCAAAGCACAGATACGCAGTATTTT
NA,few,TRBV7-2,TRBJ2-5,CASSPVRGTQYF,TGTGCCAGCAGCCCAGTCCGCGGAACCCAGTACTTC
TRBD1,NA,TRBV18,TRBJ1-2,CASSPTGDPNYGYTF,TGTGCCAGCTCCCCAACAGGGGACCCTAACTATGGCTACACCTTC
NA,NA,TRBV20-1,TRBJ2-7,CSARFSYEQYF,TGCAGTGCTAGGTTTTCCTACGAGCAGTACTTC
TRBD2,NA,TRBV18,TRBJ2-7,CASSPETSGRRSSYEQYF,TGTGCCAGCTCCCCCGAGACTAGCGGTCGAAGGAGCTCCTACGAGCAGTACTTC
NA,NA,TRBV2,TRBJ1-3,CASSEWLRYAGNTIYF,TGTGCCAGCAGTGAATGGTTGAGGTACGCTGGAAACACCATATATTTT
NA,NA,TRBV6-5,TRBJ1-4,CASSRRAAEKLFF,TGTGCCAGCAGTCGCCGGGCCGCAGAAAAACTGTTTTTT
NA,NA,TRBV18,TRBJ2-2,CASSPLTSRGTGELFF,TGTGCCAGCTCACCACTAACTAGCCGGGGCACCGGGGAGCTGTTTTTT
NA,NA,TRBV30,TRBJ2-7,CAWSARYEQYF,TGTGCCTGGAGCGCACGCTACGAGCAGTACTTC
NA,once,TRBV7-6,TRBJ2-4,CASSLVAGAKNIQYF,TGTGCCAGCAGCTTAGTTGCGGGGGCCAAAAACATTCAGTACTTC
NA,few,TRBV10-1,TRBJ2-7,CASSEGRPGFSGQYF,TGCGCCAGCAGTGAGGGACGTCCGGGGTTTAGCGGGCAGTACTTC
NA,NA,TRBV4-1,TRBJ2-1,CASSQELLLRDNEQFF,TGCGCCAGCAGCCAAGAACTCCTGTTGAGGGACAATGAGCAGTTCTTC
NA,few,TRBV5-4,TRBJ1-1,CASSLASGAETEAFF,TGTGCCAGCAGCTTGGCATCGGGGGCGGAAACTGAAGCTTTCTTT
TRBD1,NA,TRBV18,TRBJ1-1,CASSPPGQGYGEAFF,TGTGCCAGCTCACCGCCGGGACAGGGGTACGGTGAAGCTTTCTTT
TRBD2,NA,TRBV4-2,TRBJ2-3,CASSQEAGGPDTQYF,TGTGCCAGCAGCCAAGAAGCGGGAGGGCCAGATACGCAGTATTTT
NA,NA,TRBV5-8,TRBJ2-3,CASWEGAANTQYF,TGTGCCAGCTGGGAGGGGGCCGCAAATACGCAGTATTTT
TRBD2,NA,TRBV11-3,TRBJ2-1,CASSWRGSDEQFF,TGTGCCAGCAGCTGGCGGGGGAGCGATGAGCAGTTCTTC
NA,NA,TRBV20-1,TRBJ2-7,CSAKGNYEQYF,TGCAGTGCTAAGGGTAACTACGAGCAGTACTTC
TRBD2,NA,TRBV5-1,TRBJ2-1,CASSRWGGAGGYNEQFF,TGCGCCAGCAGCCGCTGGGGGGGAGCGGGGGGCTACAATGAGCAGTTCTTC
NA,NA,TRBV27,TRBJ1-1,CASSRDPRRNTEAFF,TGTGCCAGCAGTCGGGATCCAAGGCGGAACACTGAAGCTTTCTTT
TRBD1,medium-sized,TRBV7-9,TRBJ1-1,CASSPDRGRLAEAFF,TGTGCCAGCAGCCCGGACAGGGGGCGCTTGGCTGAAGCTTTCTTT
NA,NA,TRBV6-5,TRBJ2-1,CASSLKGANEQFF,TGTGCCAGCAGTTTAAAGGGTGCCAATGAGCAGTTCTTC
TRBD1,NA,TRBV27,TRBJ2-2,CASTGTDSTGELFF,TGTGCCAGCACCGGGACAGATAGCACCGGGGAGCTGTTTTTT
NA,NA,TRBV7-9,TRBJ1-5,CASSLAGGSNQPQHF,TGTGCCAGCAGCTTAGCCGGAGGGAGCAATCAGCCCCAGCATTTT
TRBD1,few,TRBV19,TRBJ1-2,CASRTGVYGYTF,TGTGCCAGTAGGACAGGGGTCTATGGCTACACCTTC
NA,NA,TRBV28,TRBJ1-4,CASSSGRLNEKLFF,TGTGCCAGCAGTTCTGGACGCTTAAATGAAAAACTGTTTTTT
TRBD1,NA,TRBV18,TRBJ1-3,CASSPTSRGQGTNTIYF,TGTGCCAGCTCACCTACTTCCCGTGGACAGGGAACCAACACCATATATTTT
NA,NA,TRBV11-3,TRBJ2-7,CASSFAGSSYEQYF,TGTGCCAGCAGCTTTGCCGGGAGCTCCTACGAGCAGTACTTC
NA,few,TRBV6-5,TRBJ2-7,CASGDYEQYF,TGTGCCAGCGGGGACTACGAGCAGTACTTC
NA,NA,TRBV18,TRBJ2-5,CASSPSDGRTQYF,TGTGCCAGCTCTCCTTCTGACGGGAGGACCCAGTACTTC
NA,NA,TRBV5-4,TRBJ2-7,CASSPDRTWDEQYF,TGTGCCAGCAGCCCCGACAGGACCTGGGACGAGCAGTACTTC
NA,NA,TRBV30,TRBJ2-3,CAGKNNRGLSTDTQYF,TGTGCCGGCAAAAACAATAGGGGATTAAGCACAGATACGCAGTATTTT
TRBD2,NA,TRBV15,TRBJ2-7,CATKLVAGAAYEQYF,TGTGCCACCAAGCTCGTAGCGGGAGCCGCCTACGAGCAGTACTTC
NA,NA,TRBV5-6,TRBJ1-5,CASSLAVGGPNQPQHF,TGTGCCAGCAGCTTGGCCGTGGGGGGCCCCAATCAGCCCCAGCATTTT
TRBD2,NA,TRBV14,TRBJ2-3,CASSQLVGGRSTDTQYF,TGTGCCAGCAGCCAACTCGTGGGCGGGAGAAGCACAGATACGCAGTATTTT
TRBD2,NA,TRBV5-4,TRBJ2-3,CASSFKVAGTYGTDTQYF,TGTGCCAGCAGCTTTAAAGTAGCGGGAACTTACGGCACAGATACGCAGTATTTT
NA,NA,TRBV18,TRBJ2-6,CASSPLGPGTYSGANVLTF,TGTGCCAGCTCACCATTGGGGCCAGGTACCTACTCTGGGGCCAACGTCCTGACTTTC
NA,NA,TRBV30,TRBJ2-1,CAWSARVSYNEQFF,TGTGCCTGGAGTGCGCGGGTCTCCTACAATGAGCAGTTCTTC